The sequence of this T cell receptor beta chain was determined in a study of cytomegalovirus exposure and HLA in healthy donors. Broader study findings: Later analysis indicated greater clonal expansion among HLA-associated TCR beta chains than among equally common other chains.

This cohort consisted of healthy bone marrow donors. The PCR contained 60 Vbeta and 13 Jbeta primers. Assay used: immunoSEQ multiplex PCR; TCRdb lists only in-frame clones, some missing. The profile shows about 130,000 clones, approximately 80% of them singletons. This clone was observed a handful of times. The antigen remains unidentified. Its ends do not fully match the called genes, so a read error is possible. Germline lookup yields CDR1 SEHNR and CDR2 FQNEAQ (reference sequence). The CDR3 is made up of 19 amino acids. The specimen sequenced was PBMCs. The TCR was taken from a man aged 40-50 years in good health and CMV-seronegative. The rearrangement links TRBV7-9 to TRBJ1-1, with D perhaps TRBD1 (5 bases). The CDR3: CSSSFPLLGTGVMNTEAFF. As DNA, the CDR3 is TGTTCCAGCAGCTTCCCCCTTCTAGGAACGGGGGTCATGAACACTGAAGCTTTCTTT.